This T cell receptor (beta chain) originates from a study of cytomegalovirus exposure and HLA in healthy donors (dated by TCRdb to 2015 to 2018). At the level of the whole study: An earlier analysis of a few hundred of the donors reported roughly 300 Gb of sequence data and 95 million to 120 million unique TCR beta sequences obtained from around 170 million T cells. Approximately 300 gigabases of sequencing data and 75 million to 85 million unique TCR sequences made up an early release that covered 640 HLA-typed donors. Of the roughly 420 genotyped donors, 65% to 90% were placed in the genetic ancestry cluster associated with self-reported Caucasian donors. The study aimed to test whether signatures of past pathogen exposure could be identified by cataloging public T cell receptors. The study used immunosequencing to profile the T cell repertoires of about 670 subjects and linked those repertoires to cytomegalovirus serostatus. Besides the first cohort of roughly 700 subjects, a separate validation cohort made up of roughly 130 different subjects was used. High-throughput TCR immunosequencing, statistical association of individual TCRs with disease status, and machine learning were combined to predict cytomegalovirus infection status. A later analysis re-analyzed previously published TCR beta repertoires from approximately 700 donors and added high-resolution HLA genotyping to study TCR occurrence patterns. The later analysis used no new phenotypic data to find candidate immune exposures, relying instead on TCR beta sequences and their occurrence across donors. An earlier analysis of around 540 of the donors applied high-throughput TCR beta sequencing to assess whether each TCR beta V gene segment acted as functional or pseudogenic. Donor age, sex, ethnicity and CMV serostatus were collected together with the repertoire data. Genome-wide SNP genotypes for about three fifths of the roughly 700 donors were used in a later genetic analysis, which treated that subset as a discovery cohort. All discovery cohort repertoires had been generated using a single sequencing platform. HLA typing covered class I and class II loci at four-digit resolution. The number of donors typed differed by locus, with 629-630 for A, B, C, DRB1 and DQB1, over 500 for DQA1, approximately 580 for DPA1, and some 440 for DPB1. Because of strong linkage in the cohort, five DR-DQ haplotypes were treated as single units for association and clustering. Among around 400 genotyped donors of the cohort, an average of approximately 250,000 unique TCR beta nucleotide sequences were sequenced per donor, 15% to 20% of them non-productive. Here is what the overall study found, with its caveats: Cytomegalovirus status was reported to be diagnosed by the classifier with high specificity and sensitivity in both the original and validation cohorts. When HLA alleles, especially DR and DQ, strongly co-occurred, TCR associations were difficult to assign to individual alleles. In a later analysis, HLA-associated TCR beta chains were found to be more clonally expanded and to have lower generation probabilities than equally common non-associated chains. In a later analysis, TCR association rates were found to vary across HLA loci, with the most associated TCRs seen for DRB1 alleles and the fewest for HLA-C alleles. A group of highly shared sequence variants was considered likely to be a technical artifact of the sequencing pipeline. Because the 87-base-pair reads could not distinguish some IMGT-functional V segments, including TRBV6-2 and TRBV6-3, those segments were excluded. In vitro tests confirmed that a few of the cytomegalovirus-associated TCR beta chains recognize cytomegalovirus antigens. Roughly uniform sequencing depth across donors was assumed in presence/absence analyses, although this assumption may not hold. Most CMV-associated TCR beta chains appeared to be HLA-restricted in a later analysis, and the HLA associations seemed to be driven largely by CMV exposure. Over 15 rarely observed V segments, including chromosome 9 orphons, were excluded from the earlier analysis of some 590 of the donors because counts were too low. A further reported finding was that TCR beta sequences accurately predicted the HLA-A and HLA-B alleles for most subjects in the first cohort. A later genetic analysis reported fewer N-insertions in productive TCRs among donors in an Asian-associated ancestry cluster than the roughly 700-donor mean. Specific HLA alleles were associated with roughly 17,000 TCR beta sequences at a false discovery rate of 0.05 in a later analysis. Linkage disequilibrium might explain the correlated functional status among segregating V segments, but an unknown experimental factor could not be excluded. Broadly in line with IMGT annotations, most TCR beta V segments showed up in productive rearrangements about 87% or about 30% of the time in an earlier analysis of approximately 600 of the donors. Most TCR sequences were observed very rarely across donors, whereas some public TCRs were present in many individuals. It was suggested by the authors that the approach could potentially be generalized to other disease states and immunological phenotypes. Because HLA typing was missing for some donors at each locus, association tests included only the typed subset. A later genetic analysis associated a missense DCLRE1C variant with V-gene and J-gene trimming of TCR beta chains, and an independent cohort replicated the association. In this cohort, only TCR beta chains were sequenced, and detectable features were limited by the absence of alpha or paired-chain data. Immune exposure information for the cohort was limited to CMV serostatus. In a later analysis, several top co-occurrence clusters were reported to appear linked to parvovirus B19, influenza, CMV and Epstein-Barr virus. A total of 150 or so TCR beta chains were listed by the study as associated with cytomegalovirus.

Details on this clone: Its antigen is not yet known. No base quality information exists; no much larger clone differs at one position.

The CDR3 runs 14 residues from the cysteine to the phenylalanine. CDR3 DNA only is kept here, 42 bases in frame from base 1. CDR1 and CDR2, per the germline V gene (reference sequence), are LNHNV and YYDKDF. V was cut back by 0 bases and J by 10 bases, leaving a gap of 12 bases between them. Receptor amplification or capture employed the immunoSEQ multiplex PCR assay. A mixture of 60 forward primers for TCR Vbeta segments and 13 reverse primers for TCR Jbeta segments was used in the multiplex PCR. A multiplex PCR assay on genomic DNA amplified the CDR3 region of rearranged TCR beta genes. The Illumina HiSeq System was used to sequence the amplified TCR beta libraries as 87-base-pair reads. In the original analysis: A later analysis counted 65 million to 90 million unique TCR beta chains across the 550 to 750 repertoires, and some 11 million of these chains were shared by at least two donors. A nearest-neighbor algorithm error-corrected the raw reads and collapsed the reads into unique sequences, merging closely related sequences to remove PCR and sequencing errors. To assign V, D and J gene segments, CDR3 sequences were aligned to IMGT reference sequences. Each retained sequence needed at least a six-nucleotide match to both a V gene segment and a J gene segment. A rearrangement counted as productive if the CDR3 had no stop codons and remained in frame with V and J, and every other rearrangement counted as non-productive. CDR3 was defined according to IMGT convention as the region running from the second conserved V-encoded cysteine to the conserved J-encoded phenylalanine. The earlier analysis of some 600 of the donors excluded sequences that lacked an unambiguous match to a single V gene segment. In an earlier analysis of roughly 600 of the donors, a V segment was called functional when productive rearrangements were above 56.7%, and segregating when the standard deviation between donors exceeded 5%. A statistical classification framework was built to diagnose cytomegalovirus status from the catalog of TCR beta chain sequences. In a later analysis, TCR nucleotide sequences were compared against IMGT/GENE-DB human TR gene sequences so that V and J genes could be assigned. A later analysis assigned CDR3 sequences and most-parsimonious VDJ recombination scenarios with the TCRdist pipeline. In a later analysis, every TCR beta chain was defined by the combination of its CDR3 amino acid sequence and its V-gene family, and reads without a unique V-gene family were dropped. As a way to deal with suspected cross-contamination and a sequencing artifact, a later analysis dropped approximately 570 nucleotide sequences that were highly shared and had low generation probability. For each public chain, a later analysis derived a clonal expansion index from normalized ranks of inferred template counts within each repertoire. A later analysis computed generation probabilities with a VDJ recombination model fitted to out-of-frame rearrangements, and checked the results against IGoR. Hypergeometric tests were used in a later analysis to score TCR-TCR, TCR-HLA and TCR-CMV co-occurrence, with a repertoire-size bias correction applied to the TCR pairs. A later analysis estimated false discovery rates by permuting HLA or CMV assignments 20 times. In a later analysis, co-occurring TCRs were grouped using DBSCAN, with TCRdist sequence similarity added in when clustering inside HLA-allele-positive subsets. Co-occurrence clustering excluded repertoires with fewer than 30,000 or more than 120,000 public chains, plus five with anomalous nucleotide sharing. The immuneACCESS repertoire file appears here via TCRdb, limited to in-frame rearrangements. These files lack a portion of the clones; in checked studies, under half of the deficit traces to unresolved V genes, and the cause of the others is not known. That table furnishes V, J and clone size, whereas the DNA furnished D and trimming. Here the sample has roughly 250,000 clones; around two thirds occur a single time. About 2.2% of the sample lies in the top ten.

The cohort was made up of 500 to 800 healthy bone marrow donors. At the time of sampling, all cohort members were nominally healthy, though unrecorded immune exposures were likely present. The donor tested CMV seronegative and was one of the 352 seronegative cohort members. A peripheral blood sample was provided by each donor, and peripheral blood mononuclear cells were used for TCR beta sequencing. Genomic DNA extraction from the blood cell samples was performed with the Qiagen DNeasy Blood Extraction Kit. Source material: PBMCs. The V and J genes are TRBV15 and TRBJ1-4, with the identity of the D gene unclear. The receptor's source is a female donor in good health and CMV-seronegative. Here is the DNA: TGTGCCACCAGCAGAGATCGGGCGGGAGCAAAACTGTTTTTT. Its translation reads: CATSRDRAGAKLFF.